This TCR beta chain comes out of a study of blood T cells in healthy people across ages. General observations from the study: Age brought a roughly linear fall in TCR beta diversity measured per million T cells. The CMV status of each donor remained undetermined, and this could have confounded shifts in expanded clonotypes.

In the case of this clonotype: Its antigen is still unknown.

The amount of total RNA extracted per sample was at least 5.5 micrograms. The CDR3 length is 14 residues. Trimming took 6 bases from V and 5 from J, leaving 17 bases between them. Germline CDR1 is SNHLY and CDR2 is FYNNEI. Combining a sample-barcoded 5' primer with a J-beta primer mix, a second PCR ran for roughly 6 to 11 cycles. TCRdb redid the calling of the 5' RACE reads with MiXCR, one entry per CDR3 protein. The repertoire holds 650,000 to 950,000 distinct CDR3 sequences, with roughly 44% as singletons. The specimen was blood. The rearrangement uses TRBV2 and TRBJ2-7; maybe TRBD1 (7 bases). The origin of this receptor is a man in his sixties in good health. Here the CDR3 DNA reads TGTGCCAGCAGCCAAGCAGGGGGGCCGGACGAGCAGTACTTC. It specifies CASSQAGGPDEQYF. Full variable domain (rest looked up from reference TRBV2 and TRBJ2-7): EPEVTQTPSHQVTQMGQEVILRCVPISNHLYFYWYRQILGQKVEFLVSFYNNEISEKSEIFDDQFSVERPDGSNFTLKIRSTKLEDSAMYFCASSQAGGPDEQYFGPGTRLTVT.